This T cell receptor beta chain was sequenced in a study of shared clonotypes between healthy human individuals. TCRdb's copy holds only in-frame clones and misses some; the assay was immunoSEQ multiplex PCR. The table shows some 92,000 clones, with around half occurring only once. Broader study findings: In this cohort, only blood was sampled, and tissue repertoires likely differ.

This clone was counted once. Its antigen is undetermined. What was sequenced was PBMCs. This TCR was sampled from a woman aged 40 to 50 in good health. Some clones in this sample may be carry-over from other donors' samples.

CDR3 nucleotides: TGTGCCAGCAGCCCCCGAGCGGGACTAGCGGGACAAGATACGCAGTATTTT. Translation gives CASSPRAGLAGQDTQYF. The chain uses TRBV11-3 and TRBJ2-3; 13 positions match TRBD2. Trimming cost V 5 bases and J 5 bases; bases outside gene matches: 10. CDR1 and CDR2 from the germline V gene are SGHNT and YENEEA. This CDR3 has 17 amino acids.